The TCR beta chain under discussion was sequenced for a study of blood T cell repertoires in COVID-19. The overall study: The cDNA or gDNA used as material had been derived from T cells, B-cell-depleted T cells, or PBMCs.

The CDR3 has 14 amino acids. Trimming cost V 4 bases and J 6 bases, with 13 bases left between them. Germline V gene sequence: CDR1 SGHRS, CDR2 YFSETQ. In the authors' methods: Reference gene primers were amplified, and this amplification served to estimate nucleated cell counts. The repertoire was sequenced with immunoSEQ multiplex PCR; TCRdb's copy has only in-frame clones and lacks some. Clone size and the V and J calls come from that table; the DNA yielded D and trimming. In the table there are about 360,000 clones, about 88% of which are singletons. The sequenced sample consisted of peripheral blood. The receptor was isolated from a human donor in a cohort sampled during active COVID-19. This rearrangement joins TRBV5-1 to TRBJ2-2; D may be TRBD2 (6 bases). The CDR3 loop reads CASSPMEGPGELFF. Here the CDR3 DNA reads TGCGCCAGCAGCCCCATGGAGGGGCCCGGGGAGCTGTTTTTT.